The source of this TCR delta chain is a study of γδ T cells in repeated Plasmodium falciparum infection. In the study overall: Over about 600 days, donors received four mosquito-bite P. falciparum NF54 infections.

This clone was picked up a small number of times. TCRdb shows a much larger clone's protein in place of this DNA's translation, and the two differ at residue 14, likely through a read error; the protein shown is translated from the DNA. Bulk repertoires came from Vgamma9/Vdelta2+ or Vdelta2-negative gammadelta T cells flow-sorted from PBMC. Each sorted gammadelta sample had TRG and TRD chains sequenced. TCRdb fed the multiplex PCR reads into CATT to redo clone calling. There are approximately 90,000 delta-chain clones in the sample; more than 0.85% occur only once, and 9.6% lies in the top ten. Germline CDR1 GEAIGNYY, CDR2 EKD. This CDR3 is 16 amino acids long.

The sample comprised gamma-delta T cells from blood. The J gene is uncalled and the V gene is TRDV2; TRDD3 is the table's D call and was not checked against the DNA. The TCR originated in a pool of human donors (malaria-infected and uninfected, not separated). DNA for the CDR3: TGTGCCTGTGACCTCCTCGCTGGGGGAAACCACGATAAACACATCTTT. This sequence encodes CACDLLAGGNHDKHIF.